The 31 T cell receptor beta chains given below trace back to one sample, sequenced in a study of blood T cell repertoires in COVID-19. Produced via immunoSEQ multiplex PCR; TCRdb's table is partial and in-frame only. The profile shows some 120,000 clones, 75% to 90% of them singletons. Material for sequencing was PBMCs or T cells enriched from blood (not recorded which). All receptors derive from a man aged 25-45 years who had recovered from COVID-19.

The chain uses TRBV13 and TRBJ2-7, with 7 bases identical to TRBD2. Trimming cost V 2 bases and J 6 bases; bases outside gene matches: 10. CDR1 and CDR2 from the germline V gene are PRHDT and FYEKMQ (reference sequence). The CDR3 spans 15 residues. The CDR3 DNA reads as TGTGCCAGCAGCTTAATGTGGGAGGGGTTCTCCGAGCAGTACTTC. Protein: CASSLMWEGFSEQYF.

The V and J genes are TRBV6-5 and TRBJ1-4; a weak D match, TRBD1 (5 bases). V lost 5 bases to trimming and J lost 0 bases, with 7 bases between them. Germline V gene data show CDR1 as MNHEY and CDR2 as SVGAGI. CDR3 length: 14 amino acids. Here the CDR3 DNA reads TGTGCCAGCAGTCGACAGACAACTAATGAAAAACTGTTTTTT. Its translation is CASSRQTTNEKLFF.

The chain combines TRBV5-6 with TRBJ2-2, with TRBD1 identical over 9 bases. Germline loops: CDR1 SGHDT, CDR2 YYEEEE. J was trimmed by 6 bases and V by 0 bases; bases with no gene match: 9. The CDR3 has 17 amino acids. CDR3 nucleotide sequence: TGTGCCAGCAGCTTGGGTCAGACTCGACAGGGGGCCGGGGAGCTGTTTTTT. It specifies CASSLGQTRQGAGELFF. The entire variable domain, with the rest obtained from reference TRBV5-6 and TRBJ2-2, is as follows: DAGVTQSPTHLIKTRGQQVTLRCSPKSGHDTVSWYQQALGQGPQFIFQYYEEEERQRGNFPDRFSGHQFPNYSSELNVNALLLGDSALYLCASSLGQTRQGAGELFFGEGSRLTVL.

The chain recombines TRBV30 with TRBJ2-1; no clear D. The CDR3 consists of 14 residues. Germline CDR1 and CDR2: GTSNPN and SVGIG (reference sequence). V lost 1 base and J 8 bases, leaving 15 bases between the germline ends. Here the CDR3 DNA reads TGTGCCTGGAGTGACGAGGAGAAGGTTTATGAGCAGTTCTTC. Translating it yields CAWSDEEKVYEQFF.

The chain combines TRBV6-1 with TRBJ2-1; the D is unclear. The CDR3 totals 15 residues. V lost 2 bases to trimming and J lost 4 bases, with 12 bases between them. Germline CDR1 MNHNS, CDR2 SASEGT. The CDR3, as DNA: TGTGCCAGCAGTGAAAGTGGGCTCAGGTACAATGAGCAGTTCTTC. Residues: CASSESGLRYNEQFF.

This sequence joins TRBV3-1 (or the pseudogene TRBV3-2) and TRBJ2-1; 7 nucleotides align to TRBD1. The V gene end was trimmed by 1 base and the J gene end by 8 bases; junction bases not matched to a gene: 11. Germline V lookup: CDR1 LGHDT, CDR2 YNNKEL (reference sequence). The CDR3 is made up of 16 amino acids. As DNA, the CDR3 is TGTGCCAGCAGCCAAGGGGTGGACAGGTTCTTGTATGAGCAGTTCTTC. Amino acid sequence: CASSQGVDRFLYEQFF.

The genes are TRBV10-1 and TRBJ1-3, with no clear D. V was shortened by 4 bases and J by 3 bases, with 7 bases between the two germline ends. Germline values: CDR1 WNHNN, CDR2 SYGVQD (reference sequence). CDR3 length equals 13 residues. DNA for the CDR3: TGCGCCAGCAGTGGAGAAAGTGGAAACACCATATATTTT. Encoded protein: CASSGESGNTIYF.

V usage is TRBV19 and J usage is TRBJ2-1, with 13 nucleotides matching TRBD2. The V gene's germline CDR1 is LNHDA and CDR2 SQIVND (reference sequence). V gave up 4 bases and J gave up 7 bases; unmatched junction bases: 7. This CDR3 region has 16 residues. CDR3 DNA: TGTGCCAGTAGTACCCTGGGACTAGCGGGATTGAATGAGCAGTTCTTC. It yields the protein CASSTLGLAGLNEQFF.

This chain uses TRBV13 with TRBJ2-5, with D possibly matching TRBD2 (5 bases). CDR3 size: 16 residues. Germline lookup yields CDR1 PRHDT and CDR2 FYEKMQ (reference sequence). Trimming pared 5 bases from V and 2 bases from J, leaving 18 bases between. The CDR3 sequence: CASSLYLGSTQETQYF. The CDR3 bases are TGTGCCAGCAGCCTATACCTAGGGAGCACACAAGAGACCCAGTACTTC.

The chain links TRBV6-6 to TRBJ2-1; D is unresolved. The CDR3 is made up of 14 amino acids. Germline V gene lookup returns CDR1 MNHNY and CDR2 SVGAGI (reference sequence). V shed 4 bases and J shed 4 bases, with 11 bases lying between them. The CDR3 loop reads CASSSPDSYNEQFF. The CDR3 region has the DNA TGTGCCAGCAGTTCACCAGACTCATACAATGAGCAGTTCTTC.

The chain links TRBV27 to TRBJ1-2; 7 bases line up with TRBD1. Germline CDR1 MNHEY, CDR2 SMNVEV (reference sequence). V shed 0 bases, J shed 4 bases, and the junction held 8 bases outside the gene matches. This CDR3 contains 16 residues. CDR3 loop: CASSLSRDSPIYGYTF. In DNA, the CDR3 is TGTGCCAGCAGTTTATCCCGGGACAGTCCCATCTATGGCTACACCTTC.

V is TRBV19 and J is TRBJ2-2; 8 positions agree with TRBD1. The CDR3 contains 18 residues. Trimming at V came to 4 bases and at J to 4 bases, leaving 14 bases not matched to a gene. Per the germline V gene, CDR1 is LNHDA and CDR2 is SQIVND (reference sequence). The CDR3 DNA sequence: TGTGCCAGTAGTAGACGACAGGGGCGGCCTCGAGGCACCGGGGAGCTGTTTTTT. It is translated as CASSRRQGRPRGTGELFF.

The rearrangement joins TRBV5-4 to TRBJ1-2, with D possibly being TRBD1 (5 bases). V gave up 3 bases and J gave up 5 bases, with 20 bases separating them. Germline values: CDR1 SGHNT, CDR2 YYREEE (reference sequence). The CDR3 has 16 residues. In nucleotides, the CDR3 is TGTGCCAGCAGCTCGGGTGTGACCGGGGGATTATATGGCTACACCTTC. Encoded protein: CASSSGVTGGLYGYTF.

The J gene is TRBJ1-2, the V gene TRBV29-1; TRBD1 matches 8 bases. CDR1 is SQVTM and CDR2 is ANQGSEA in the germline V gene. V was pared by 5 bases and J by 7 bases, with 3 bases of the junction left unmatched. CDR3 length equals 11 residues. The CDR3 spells CSVQGASGYTF. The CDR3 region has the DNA TGCAGCGTTCAGGGGGCGAGTGGCTACACCTTC.

Here the CDR3 reads CASRRVDSNYGYTF. The CDR3 nucleotides read TGTGCCAGCAGAAGGGTGGACAGTAACTATGGCTACACCTTC. The V gene is TRBV27, the J gene TRBJ1-2; possibly TRBD1 for D (6 bases). Germline V gene lookup returns CDR1 MNHEY and CDR2 SMNVEV (reference sequence). The length of the CDR3 is 14 residues. Trimming took off 6 bases at V and 1 base at J, with 12 bases between the two ends.

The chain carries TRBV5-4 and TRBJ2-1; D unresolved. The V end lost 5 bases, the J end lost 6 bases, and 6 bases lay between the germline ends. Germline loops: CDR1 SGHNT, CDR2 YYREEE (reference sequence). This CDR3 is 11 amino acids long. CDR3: CASRTRNEQFF. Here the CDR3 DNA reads TGTGCCAGCAGAACACGCAATGAGCAGTTCTTC.

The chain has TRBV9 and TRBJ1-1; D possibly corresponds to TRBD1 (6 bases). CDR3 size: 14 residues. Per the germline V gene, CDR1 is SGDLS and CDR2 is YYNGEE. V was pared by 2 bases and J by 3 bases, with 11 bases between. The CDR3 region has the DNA TGTGCCAGCAGCGTTGGGACACGCGACACTGAAGCTTTCTTT. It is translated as CASSVGTRDTEAFF.

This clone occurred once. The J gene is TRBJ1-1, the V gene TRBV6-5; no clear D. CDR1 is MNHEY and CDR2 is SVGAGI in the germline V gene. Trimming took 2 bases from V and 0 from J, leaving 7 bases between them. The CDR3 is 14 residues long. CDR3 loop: CASSYGHMNTEAFF. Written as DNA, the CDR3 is TGTGCCAGCAGTTACGGGCATATGAACACTGAAGCTTTCTTT.

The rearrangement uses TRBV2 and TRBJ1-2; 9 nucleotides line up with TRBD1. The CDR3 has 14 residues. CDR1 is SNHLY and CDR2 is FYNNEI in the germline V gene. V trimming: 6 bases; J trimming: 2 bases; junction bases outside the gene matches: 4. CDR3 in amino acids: CASRDRGMNYGYTF. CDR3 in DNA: TGTGCCAGCAGGGACAGGGGAATGAACTATGGCTACACCTTC. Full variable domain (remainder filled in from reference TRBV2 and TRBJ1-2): EPEVTQTPSHQVTQMGQEVILRCVPISNHLYFYWYRQILGQKVEFLVSFYNNEISEKSEIFDDQFSVERPDGSNFTLKIRSTKLEDSAMYFCASRDRGMNYGYTFGSGTRLTVV.

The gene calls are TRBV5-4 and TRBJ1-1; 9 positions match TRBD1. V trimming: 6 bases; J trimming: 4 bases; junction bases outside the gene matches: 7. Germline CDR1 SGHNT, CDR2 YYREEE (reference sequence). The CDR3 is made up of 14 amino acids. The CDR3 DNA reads TGTGCCAGCACCAGGGACAGGGTAGTCACTGAAGCTTTCTTT. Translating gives CASTRDRVVTEAFF. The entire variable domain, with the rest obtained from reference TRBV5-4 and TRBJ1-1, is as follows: ETGVTQSPTHLIKTRGQQVTLRCSSQSGHNTVSWYQQALGQGPQFIFQYYREEENGRGNFPPRFSGLQFPNYSSELNVNALELDDSALYLCASTRDRVVTEAFFGQGTRLTVV.

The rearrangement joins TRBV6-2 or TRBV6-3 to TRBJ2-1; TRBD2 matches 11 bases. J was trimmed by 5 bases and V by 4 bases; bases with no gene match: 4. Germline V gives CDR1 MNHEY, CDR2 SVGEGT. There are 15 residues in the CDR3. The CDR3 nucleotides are TGTGCCAGCAGTTCCAGACTAGCGGGGAACAATGAGCAGTTCTTC. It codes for CASSSRLAGNNEQFF.

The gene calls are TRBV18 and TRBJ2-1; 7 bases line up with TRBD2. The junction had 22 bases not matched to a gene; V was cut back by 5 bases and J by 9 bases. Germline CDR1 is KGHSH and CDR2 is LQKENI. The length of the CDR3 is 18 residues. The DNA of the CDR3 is TGTGCCAGCTCATCCCAAGGGGCAGGGACTACCCGGAGTGGTGAGCAGTTCTTC. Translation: CASSSQGAGTTRSGEQFF.

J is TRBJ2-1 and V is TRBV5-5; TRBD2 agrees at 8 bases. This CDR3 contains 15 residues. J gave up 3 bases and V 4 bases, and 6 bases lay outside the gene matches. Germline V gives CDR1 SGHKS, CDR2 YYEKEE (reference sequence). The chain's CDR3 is CASSLGLVLYNEQFF. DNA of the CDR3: TGTGCCAGCAGCCTGGGACTAGTCCTCTACAATGAGCAGTTCTTC. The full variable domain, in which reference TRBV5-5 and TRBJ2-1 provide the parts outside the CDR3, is DAGVTQSPTHLIKTRGQQVTLRCSPISGHKSVSWYQQVLGQGPQFIFQYYEKEERGRGNFPDRFSARQFPNYSSELNVNALLLGDSALYLCASSLGLVLYNEQFFGPGTRLTVL.

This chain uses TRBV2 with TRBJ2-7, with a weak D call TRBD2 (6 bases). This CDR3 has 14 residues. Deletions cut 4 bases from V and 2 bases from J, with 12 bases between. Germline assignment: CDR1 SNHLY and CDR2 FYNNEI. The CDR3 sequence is CASSVLAETYEQYF. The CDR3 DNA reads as TGTGCCAGCAGTGTTTTAGCGGAGACCTACGAGCAGTACTTC.

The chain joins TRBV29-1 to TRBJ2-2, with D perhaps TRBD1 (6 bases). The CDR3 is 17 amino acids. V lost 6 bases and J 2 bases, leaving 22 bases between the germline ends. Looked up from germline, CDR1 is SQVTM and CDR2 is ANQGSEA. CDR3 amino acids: CSVKRGSARGNTGELFF. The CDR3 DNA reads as TGCAGCGTCAAGAGGGGGTCGGCGAGGGGCAACACCGGGGAGCTGTTTTTT.

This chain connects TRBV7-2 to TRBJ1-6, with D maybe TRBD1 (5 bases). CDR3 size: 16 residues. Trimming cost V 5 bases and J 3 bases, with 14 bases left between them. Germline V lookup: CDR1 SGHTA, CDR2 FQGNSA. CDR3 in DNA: TGTGCCAGCAGCCCTTGGGCGGGGGGCTATAATTCACCCCTCCACTTT. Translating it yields CASSPWAGGYNSPLHF.

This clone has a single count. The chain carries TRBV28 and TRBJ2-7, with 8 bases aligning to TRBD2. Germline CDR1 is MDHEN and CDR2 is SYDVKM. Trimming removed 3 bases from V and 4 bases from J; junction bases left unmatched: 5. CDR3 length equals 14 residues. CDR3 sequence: CASSFVSGIYEQYF. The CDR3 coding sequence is TGTGCCAGCAGTTTTGTTAGCGGGATTTACGAGCAGTACTTC.

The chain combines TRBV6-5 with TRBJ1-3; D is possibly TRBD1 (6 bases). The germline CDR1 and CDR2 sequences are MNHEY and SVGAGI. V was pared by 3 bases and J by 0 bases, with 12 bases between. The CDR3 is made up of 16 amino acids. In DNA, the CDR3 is TGTGCCAGCAGTTATTCAGACAGGAGCTCTGGAAACACCATATATTTT. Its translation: CASSYSDRSSGNTIYF.

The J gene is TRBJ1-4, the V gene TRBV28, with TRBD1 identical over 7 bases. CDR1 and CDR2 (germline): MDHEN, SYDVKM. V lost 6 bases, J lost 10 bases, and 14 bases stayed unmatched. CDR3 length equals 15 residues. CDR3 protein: CASSSTGAGMGKLFF. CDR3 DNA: TGTGCCAGCAGCTCAACAGGGGCGGGTATGGGAAAACTGTTTTTT.

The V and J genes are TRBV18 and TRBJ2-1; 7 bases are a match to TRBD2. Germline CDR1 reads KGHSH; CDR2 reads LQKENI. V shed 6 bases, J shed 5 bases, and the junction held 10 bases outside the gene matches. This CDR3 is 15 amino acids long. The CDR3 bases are TGTGCCAGCTCTCCCGGGACTACAGGAAACAATGAGCAGTTCTTC. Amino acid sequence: CASSPGTTGNNEQFF.

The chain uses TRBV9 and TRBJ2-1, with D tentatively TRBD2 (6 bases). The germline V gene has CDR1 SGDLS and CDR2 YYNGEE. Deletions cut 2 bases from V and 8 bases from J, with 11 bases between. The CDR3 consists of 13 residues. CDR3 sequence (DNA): TGTGCCAGCAGCGTTCTCGGAGGGGATGAGCAGTTCTTC. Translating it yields CASSVLGGDEQFF.